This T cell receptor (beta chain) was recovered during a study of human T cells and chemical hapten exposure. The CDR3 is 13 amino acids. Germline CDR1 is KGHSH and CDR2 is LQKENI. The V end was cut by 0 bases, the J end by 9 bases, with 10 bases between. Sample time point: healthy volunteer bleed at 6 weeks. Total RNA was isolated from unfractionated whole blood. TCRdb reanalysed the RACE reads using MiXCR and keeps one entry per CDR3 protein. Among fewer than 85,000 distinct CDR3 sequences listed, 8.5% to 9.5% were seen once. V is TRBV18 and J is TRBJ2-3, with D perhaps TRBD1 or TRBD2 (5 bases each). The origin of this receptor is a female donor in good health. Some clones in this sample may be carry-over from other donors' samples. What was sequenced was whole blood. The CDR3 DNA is TGTGCCAGCTCACCACCGCAGGGACCGACGCAGTATTTT. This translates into CASSPPQGPTQYF.